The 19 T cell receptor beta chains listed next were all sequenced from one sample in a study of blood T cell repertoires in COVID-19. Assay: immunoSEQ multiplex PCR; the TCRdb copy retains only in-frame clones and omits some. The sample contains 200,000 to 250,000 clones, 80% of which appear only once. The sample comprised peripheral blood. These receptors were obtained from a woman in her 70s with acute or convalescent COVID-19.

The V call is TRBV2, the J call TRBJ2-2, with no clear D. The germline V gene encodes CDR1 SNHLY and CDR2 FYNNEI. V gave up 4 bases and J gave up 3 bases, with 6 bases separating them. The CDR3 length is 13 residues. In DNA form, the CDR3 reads TGTGCCAGCAGTGTATTTGACACCGGGGAGCTGTTTTTT. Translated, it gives CASSVFDTGELFF.

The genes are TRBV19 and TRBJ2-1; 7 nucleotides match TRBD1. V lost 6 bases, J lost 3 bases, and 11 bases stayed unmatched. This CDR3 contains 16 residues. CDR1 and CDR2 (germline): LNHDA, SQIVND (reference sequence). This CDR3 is CASRSAYDRDYNEQFF. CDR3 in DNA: TGTGCCAGTAGGAGCGCTTATGACAGGGACTACAATGAGCAGTTCTTC.

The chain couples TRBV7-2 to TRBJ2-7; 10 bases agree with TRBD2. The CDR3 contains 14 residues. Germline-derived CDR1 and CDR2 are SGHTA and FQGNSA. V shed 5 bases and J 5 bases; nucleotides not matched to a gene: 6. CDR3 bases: TGTGCCAGCAGCGTAAGCGGGGGGGCGAACGAGCAGTACTTC. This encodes CASSVSGGANEQYF.

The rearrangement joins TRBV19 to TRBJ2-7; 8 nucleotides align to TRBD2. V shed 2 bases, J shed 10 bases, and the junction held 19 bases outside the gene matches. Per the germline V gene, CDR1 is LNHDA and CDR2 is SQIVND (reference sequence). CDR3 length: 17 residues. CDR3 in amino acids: CASSIWVERQAGTRQYV. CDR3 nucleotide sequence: TGTGCCAGTAGTATATGGGTTGAGAGACAGGCGGGGACTAGACAGTACGTC.

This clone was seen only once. For the CDR3, the DNA is TGTGCCAGCAGCTTAGCCGGGACTAGACTCAATGAGCAGTTCTTC. It codes for CASSLAGTRLNEQFF. The chain joins TRBV5-8 to TRBJ2-1; 8 positions match TRBD2. The CDR3 runs 15 residues. Looked up from germline, CDR1 is SGHTS and CDR2 is YDEGEE. Losses at the gene ends were 2 bases for V and 6 bases for J; bases not matched to a gene: 7.

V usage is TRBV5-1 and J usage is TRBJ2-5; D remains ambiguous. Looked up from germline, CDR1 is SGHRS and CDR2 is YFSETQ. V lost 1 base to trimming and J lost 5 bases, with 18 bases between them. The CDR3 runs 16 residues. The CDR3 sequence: CASSLSNSRNPETQYF. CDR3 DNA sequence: TGCGCCAGCAGCTTGAGTAACAGCCGGAACCCGGAGACCCAGTACTTC. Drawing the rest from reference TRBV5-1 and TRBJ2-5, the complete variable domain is KAGVTQTPRYLIKTRGQQVTLSCSPISGHRSVSWYQQTPGQGLQFLFEYFSETQRNKGNFPGRFSGRQFSNSRSEMNVSTLELGDSALYLCASSLSNSRNPETQYFGPGTRLLVL.

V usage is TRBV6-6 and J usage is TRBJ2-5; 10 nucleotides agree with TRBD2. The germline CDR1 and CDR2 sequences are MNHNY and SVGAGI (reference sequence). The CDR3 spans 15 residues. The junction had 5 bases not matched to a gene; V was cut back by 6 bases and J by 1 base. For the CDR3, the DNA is TGTGCCAGCAGAGTAGCGGGGGGCTTCCAAGAGACCCAGTACTTC. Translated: CASRVAGGFQETQYF.

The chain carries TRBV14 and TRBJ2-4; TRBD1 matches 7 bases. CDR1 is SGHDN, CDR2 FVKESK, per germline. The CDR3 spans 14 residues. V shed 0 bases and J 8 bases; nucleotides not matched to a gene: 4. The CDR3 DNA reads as TGTGCCAGCAGCCAAGAACACAGGGGCCACATTCAGTACTTC. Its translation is CASSQEHRGHIQYF. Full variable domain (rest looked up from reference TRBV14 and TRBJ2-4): EAGVTQFPSHSVIEKGQTVTLRCDPISGHDNLYWYRRVMGKEIKFLLHFVKESKQDESGMPNNRFLAERTGGTYSTLKVQPAELEDSGVYFCASSQEHRGHIQYFGAGTRLSVL.

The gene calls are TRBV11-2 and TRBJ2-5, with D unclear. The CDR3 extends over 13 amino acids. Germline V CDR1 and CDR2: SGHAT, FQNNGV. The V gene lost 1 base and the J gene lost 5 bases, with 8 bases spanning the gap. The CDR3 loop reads CASSLGVGETQYF. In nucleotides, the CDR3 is TGTGCCAGCAGCTTAGGTGTCGGGGAGACCCAGTACTTC.

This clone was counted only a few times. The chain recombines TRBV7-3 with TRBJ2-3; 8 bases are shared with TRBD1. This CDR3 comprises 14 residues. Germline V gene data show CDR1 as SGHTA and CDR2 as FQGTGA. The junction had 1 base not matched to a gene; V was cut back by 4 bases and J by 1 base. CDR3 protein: CASSSGQGTDTQYF. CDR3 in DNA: TGTGCCAGCAGCTCGGGACAGGGCACAGATACGCAGTATTTT.

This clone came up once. In DNA form, the CDR3 reads TGTGCCAGCAGCCCGGGACTCGTCTACAATGAGCAGTTCTTC. Translated, it gives CASSPGLVYNEQFF. This chain uses TRBV5-5 with TRBJ2-1; tentatively, D is TRBD2 (6 bases). The germline V gene has CDR1 SGHKS and CDR2 YYEKEE (reference sequence). Deletions cut 4 bases from V and 3 bases from J, with 11 bases between. There are 14 residues in the CDR3.

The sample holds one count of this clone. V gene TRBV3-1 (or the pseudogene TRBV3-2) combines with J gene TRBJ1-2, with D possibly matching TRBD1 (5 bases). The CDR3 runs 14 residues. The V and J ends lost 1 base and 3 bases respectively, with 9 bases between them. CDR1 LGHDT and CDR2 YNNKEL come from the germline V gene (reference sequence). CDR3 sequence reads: CASSQAPGDYGYTF. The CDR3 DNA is TGTGCCAGCAGCCAAGCCCCGGGGGACTATGGCTACACCTTC.

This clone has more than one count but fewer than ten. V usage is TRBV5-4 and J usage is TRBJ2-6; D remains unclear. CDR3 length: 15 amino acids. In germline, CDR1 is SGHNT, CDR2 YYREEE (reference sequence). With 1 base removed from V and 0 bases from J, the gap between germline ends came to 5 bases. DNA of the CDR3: TGTGCCAGCAGCTTGCCGAGCTCTGGGGCCAACGTCCTGACTTTC. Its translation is CASSLPSSGANVLTF.

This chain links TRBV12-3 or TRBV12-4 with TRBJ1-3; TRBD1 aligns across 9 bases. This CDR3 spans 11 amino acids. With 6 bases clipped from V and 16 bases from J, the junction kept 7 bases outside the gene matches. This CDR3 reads CASSQEQGAYF. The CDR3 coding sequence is TGTGCCAGCAGCCAAGAACAGGGGGCGTATTTT.

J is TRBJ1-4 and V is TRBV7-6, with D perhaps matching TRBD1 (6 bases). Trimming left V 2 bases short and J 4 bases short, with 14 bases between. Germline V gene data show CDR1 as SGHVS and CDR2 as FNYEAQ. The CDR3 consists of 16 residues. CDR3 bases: TGTGCCAGCAGCTTAACTCCGGGACAAGTTAATGAAAAACTGTTTTTT. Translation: CASSLTPGQVNEKLFF. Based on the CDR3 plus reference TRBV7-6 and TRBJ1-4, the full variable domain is GAGVSQSPRYKVTKRGQDVALRCDPISGHVSLYWYRQALGQGPEFLTYFNYEAQQDKSGLPNDRFSAERPEGSISTLTIQRTEQRDSAMYRCASSLTPGQVNEKLFFGSGTQLSVL.

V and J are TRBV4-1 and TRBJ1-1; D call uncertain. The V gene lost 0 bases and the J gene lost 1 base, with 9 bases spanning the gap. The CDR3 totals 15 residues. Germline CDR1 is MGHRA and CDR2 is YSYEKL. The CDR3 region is CASSQDPGQNTEAFF. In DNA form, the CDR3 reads TGCGCCAGCAGCCAAGACCCGGGTCAGAACACTGAAGCTTTCTTT.

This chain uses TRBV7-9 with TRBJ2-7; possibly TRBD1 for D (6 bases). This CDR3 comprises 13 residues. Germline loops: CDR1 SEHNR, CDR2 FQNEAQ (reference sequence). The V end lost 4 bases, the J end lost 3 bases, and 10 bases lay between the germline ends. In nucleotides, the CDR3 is TGTGCCAGCAGCTCGACAGGTTACTACGAGCAGTACTTC. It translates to CASSSTGYYEQYF.

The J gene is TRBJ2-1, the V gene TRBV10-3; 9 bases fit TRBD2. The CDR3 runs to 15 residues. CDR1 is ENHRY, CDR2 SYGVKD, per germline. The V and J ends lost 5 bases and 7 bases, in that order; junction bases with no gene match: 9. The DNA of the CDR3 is TGTGCCATCAGTCCCAGCGGGGGGTCCTGGAATGAGCAGTTCTTC. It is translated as CAISPSGGSWNEQFF.

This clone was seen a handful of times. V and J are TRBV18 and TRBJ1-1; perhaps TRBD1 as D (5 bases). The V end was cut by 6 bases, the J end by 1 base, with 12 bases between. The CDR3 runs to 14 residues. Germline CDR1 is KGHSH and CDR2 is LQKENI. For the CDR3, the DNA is TGTGCCAGCTCTCCGACAGCCCAGAACACTGAAGCTTTCTTT. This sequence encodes CASSPTAQNTEAFF.